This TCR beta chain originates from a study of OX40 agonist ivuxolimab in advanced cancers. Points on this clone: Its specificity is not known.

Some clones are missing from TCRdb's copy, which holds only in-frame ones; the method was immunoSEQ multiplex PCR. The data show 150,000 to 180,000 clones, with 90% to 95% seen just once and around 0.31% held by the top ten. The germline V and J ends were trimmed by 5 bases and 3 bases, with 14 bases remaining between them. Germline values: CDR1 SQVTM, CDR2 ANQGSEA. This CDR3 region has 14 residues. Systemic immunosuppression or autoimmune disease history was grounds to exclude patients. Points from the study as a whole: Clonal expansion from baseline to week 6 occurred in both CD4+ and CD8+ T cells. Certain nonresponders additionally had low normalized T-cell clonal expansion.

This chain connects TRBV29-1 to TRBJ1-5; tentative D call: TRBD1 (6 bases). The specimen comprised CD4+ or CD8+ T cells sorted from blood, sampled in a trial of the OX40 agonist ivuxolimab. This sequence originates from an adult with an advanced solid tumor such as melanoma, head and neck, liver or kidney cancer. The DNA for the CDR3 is TGCAGCGTTTCGGACAGTTTTACCAATCAGCCCCAGCATTTT. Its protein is CSVSDSFTNQPQHF.